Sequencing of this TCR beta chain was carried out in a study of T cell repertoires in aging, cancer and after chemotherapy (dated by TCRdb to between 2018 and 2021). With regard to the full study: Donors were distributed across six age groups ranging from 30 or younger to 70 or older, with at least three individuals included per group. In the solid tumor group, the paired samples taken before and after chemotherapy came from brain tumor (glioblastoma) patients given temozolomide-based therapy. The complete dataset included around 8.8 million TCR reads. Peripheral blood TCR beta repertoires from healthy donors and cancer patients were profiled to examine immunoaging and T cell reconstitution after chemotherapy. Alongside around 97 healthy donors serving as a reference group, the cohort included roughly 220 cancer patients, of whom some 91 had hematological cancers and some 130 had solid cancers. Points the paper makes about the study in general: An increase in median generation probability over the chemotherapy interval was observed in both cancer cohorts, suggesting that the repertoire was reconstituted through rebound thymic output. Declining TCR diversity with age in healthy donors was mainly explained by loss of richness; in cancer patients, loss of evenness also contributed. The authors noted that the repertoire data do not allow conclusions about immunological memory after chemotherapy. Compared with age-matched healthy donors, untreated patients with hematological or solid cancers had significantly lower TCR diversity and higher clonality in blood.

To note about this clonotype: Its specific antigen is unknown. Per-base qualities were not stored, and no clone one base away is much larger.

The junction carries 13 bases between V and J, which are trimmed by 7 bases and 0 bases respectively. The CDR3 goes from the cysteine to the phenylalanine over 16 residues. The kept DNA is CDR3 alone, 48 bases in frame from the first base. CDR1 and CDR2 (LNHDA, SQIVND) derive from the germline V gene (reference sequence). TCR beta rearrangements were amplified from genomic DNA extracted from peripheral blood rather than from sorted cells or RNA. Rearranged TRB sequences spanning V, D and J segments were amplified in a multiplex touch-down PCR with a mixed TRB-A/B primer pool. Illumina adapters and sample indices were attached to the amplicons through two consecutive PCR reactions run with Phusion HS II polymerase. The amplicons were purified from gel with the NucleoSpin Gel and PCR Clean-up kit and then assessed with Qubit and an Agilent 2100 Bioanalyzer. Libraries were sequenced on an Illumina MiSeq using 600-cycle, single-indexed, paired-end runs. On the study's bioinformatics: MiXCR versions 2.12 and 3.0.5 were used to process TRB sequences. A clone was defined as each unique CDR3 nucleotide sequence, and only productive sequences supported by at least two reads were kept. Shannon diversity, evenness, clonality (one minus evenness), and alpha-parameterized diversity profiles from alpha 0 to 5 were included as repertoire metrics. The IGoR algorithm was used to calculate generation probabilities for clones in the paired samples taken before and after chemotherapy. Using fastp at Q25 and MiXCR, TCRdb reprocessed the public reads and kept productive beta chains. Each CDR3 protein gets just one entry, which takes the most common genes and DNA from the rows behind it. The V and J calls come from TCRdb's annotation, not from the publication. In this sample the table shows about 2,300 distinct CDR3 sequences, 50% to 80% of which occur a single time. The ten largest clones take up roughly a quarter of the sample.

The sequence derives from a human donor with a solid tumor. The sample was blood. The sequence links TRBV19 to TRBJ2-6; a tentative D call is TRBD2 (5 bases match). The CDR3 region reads CASTLGLDSGANVLTF. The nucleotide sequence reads TGTGCCAGTACCCTCGGACTCGACTCTGGGGCCAACGTCCTGACTTTC. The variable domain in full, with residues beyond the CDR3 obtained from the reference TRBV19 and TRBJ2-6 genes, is DGGITQSPKYLFRKEGQNVTLSCEQNLNHDAMYWYRQDPGQGLRLIYYSQIVNDFQKGDIAEGYSVSREKKESFPLTVTSAQKNPTAFYLCASTLGLDSGANVLTFGAGSRLTVL.